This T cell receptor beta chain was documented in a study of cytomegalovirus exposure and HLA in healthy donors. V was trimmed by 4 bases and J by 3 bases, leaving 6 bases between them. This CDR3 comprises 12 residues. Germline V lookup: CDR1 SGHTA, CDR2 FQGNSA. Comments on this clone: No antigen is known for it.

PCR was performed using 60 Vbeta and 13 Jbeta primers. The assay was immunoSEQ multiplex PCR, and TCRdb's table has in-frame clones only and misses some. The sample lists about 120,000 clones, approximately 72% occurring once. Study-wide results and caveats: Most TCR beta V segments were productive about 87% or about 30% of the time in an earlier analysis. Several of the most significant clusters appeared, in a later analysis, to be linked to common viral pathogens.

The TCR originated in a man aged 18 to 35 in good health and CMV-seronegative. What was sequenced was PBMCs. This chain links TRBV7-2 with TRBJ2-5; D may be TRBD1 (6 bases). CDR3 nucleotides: TGTGCCAGCAGCTACAGGGAAGAGACCCAGTACTTC. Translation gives CASSYREETQYF. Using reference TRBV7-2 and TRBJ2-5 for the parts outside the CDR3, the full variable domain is GAGVSQSPSNKVTEKGKDVELRCDPISGHTALYWYRQSLGQGLEFLIYFQGNSAPDKSGLPSDRFSAERTGGSVSTLTIQRTQQEDSAVYLCASSYREETQYFGPGTRLLVL.